These 9 T cell receptor beta chains came from one sample sequenced in a study of PD-L1 blockade in urothelial cancer. Profiling relied on immunoSEQ multiplex PCR, and the TCRdb table lists in-frame clones only, not all of them. The data contain 60,000 to 85,000 clones, approximately 86% of them singletons. Sequences were derived from PBMCs, sampled around atezolizumab (anti-PD-L1) treatment. These receptor sequences come from an older woman with urothelial cancer.

This clone was found once. This sequence joins TRBV6-5 and TRBJ2-1; 9 bases map to TRBD1. CDR1 and CDR2 (germline): MNHEY, SVGAGI. V dropped 0 bases and J dropped 4; count of bases not matched to a gene: 1. This CDR3 is 15 amino acids long. For the CDR3, the DNA is TGTGCCAGCAGTTACTCGGGGACAGGGTACAATGAGCAGTTCTTC. This encodes CASSYSGTGYNEQFF.

The CDR3 protein is CASSPGPAVEQYF. For the CDR3, the DNA is TGTGCCAGCTCACCGGGCCCCGCTGTCGAGCAGTACTTC. V is TRBV18 and J is TRBJ2-7, with no clear D. This CDR3 has 13 residues. The V and J ends lost 3 bases and 6 bases respectively, with 12 bases between them. Germline loops: CDR1 KGHSH, CDR2 LQKENI.

This clone was observed a few times. The V call is TRBV6-1, the J call TRBJ2-1; D call uncertain. The CDR3 is 15 amino acids. CDR1 and CDR2 from the germline V gene are MNHNS and SASEGT. The V gene lost 2 bases and the J gene lost 2 bases, with 10 bases spanning the gap. CDR3 DNA: TGTGCCAGCAGTGAAAATCTGGGCCCCTACAATGAGCAGTTCTTC. Amino acid sequence: CASSENLGPYNEQFF.

This clone came up a few times. V usage is TRBV7-2 and J usage is TRBJ1-4; D might be TRBD1 (6 bases). The V end lost 5 bases, the J end lost 0 bases, and 13 bases lay between the germline ends. The CDR3 consists of 16 residues. Germline-derived CDR1 and CDR2 are SGHTA and FQGNSA. CDR3 bases: TGTGCCAGCAGCACACAGGGCTACGCAACTAATGAAAAACTGTTTTTT. The encoded protein is CASSTQGYATNEKLFF. Combining the CDR3 with reference TRBV7-2 and TRBJ1-4 gives the whole variable domain GAGVSQSPSNKVTEKGKDVELRCDPISGHTALYWYRQSLGQGLEFLIYFQGNSAPDKSGLPSDRFSAERTGGSVSTLTIQRTQQEDSAVYLCASSTQGYATNEKLFFGSGTQLSVL.

V usage is TRBV2 and J usage is TRBJ2-7, with 7 bases matching TRBD1. Per germline, CDR1 SNHLY and CDR2 FYNNEI. This CDR3 contains 12 residues. The trim removed 4 bases at V and 4 bases at J, leaving 1 base unmatched. The CDR3 sequence: CASSGDSYEQYF. The CDR3 DNA follows: TGTGCCAGCAGTGGGGACAGTTACGAGCAGTACTTC.

The V gene is TRBV30, the J gene TRBJ1-5; D not certain. The length of the CDR3 is 13 residues. CDR1 is GTSNPN, CDR2 SVGIG, per germline (reference sequence). V shed 0 bases and J shed 5 bases, with 8 bases lying between them. CDR3 amino acids: CAWSVHLDQPQHF. The CDR3 bases are TGTGCCTGGAGTGTACATCTGGATCAGCCCCAGCATTTT. Together with reference TRBV30 and TRBJ1-5, the CDR3 gives the full variable domain: SQTIHQWPATLVQPVGSPLSLECTVEGTSNPNLYWYRQAAGRGLQLLFYSVGIGQISSEVPQNLSASRPQDRQFILSSKKLLLSDSGFYLCAWSVHLDQPQHFGDGTRLSIL.

The chain recombines TRBV5-1 with TRBJ2-5; 9 positions match TRBD1. There are 16 residues in the CDR3. The germline V gene has CDR1 SGHRS and CDR2 YFSETQ. The trim removed 0 bases at V and 1 base at J, leaving 4 bases unmatched. CDR3 sequence (DNA): TGCGCCAGCAGCTTGGGTGGACAGGGGCCCCAAGAGACCCAGTACTTC. It yields the protein CASSLGGQGPQETQYF.

This chain connects TRBV20-1 to TRBJ2-7; D remains unclear. Germline V gene sequence: CDR1 DFQATT, CDR2 SNEGSKA (reference sequence). Trimming pared 4 bases from V and 6 bases from J, leaving 10 bases between. The CDR3 length is 11 residues. For the CDR3, the DNA is TGCAGTGCTATGGTTAGCAGCGAGCAGTACTTC. Translation: CSAMVSSEQYF.

The gene calls are TRBV2 and TRBJ2-2; no clear D. Germline V gene sequence: CDR1 SNHLY, CDR2 FYNNEI. V lost 7 bases to trimming and J lost 4 bases, with 10 bases between them. CDR3 length: 13 residues. CDR3: CASNVDPTGELFF. The CDR3 DNA sequence: TGTGCCAGCAACGTAGATCCCACCGGGGAGCTGTTTTTT.